Listed below are T cell receptor beta chains from one sample, sequenced in a study of spatial heterogeneity in lung cancer. TCRdb re-called the 5' RACE reads with MiXCR, one entry per CDR3 protein. Here the sample spans 30,000 to 40,000 distinct CDR3 sequences, roughly 5.5% being singletons. Sequencing used PBMCs, obtained at surgery. These TCRs come from a female donor with early-stage non-small cell lung cancer. Each CDR3 is given with its conserved first and last residue. Each record gives: V gene, J gene, D gene, clone size, CDR3 protein, CDR3 DNA. A D gene is named only where the DNA matches it firmly. Clone size is not always given. Where it is, it says once, few, many or a class for expanded clones.

TRBV29-1	TRBJ1-3	.	many	CSARMGNTIYF	TGCAGCGCCCGTATGGGAAACACCATATATTTT
TRBV12-3/TRBV12-4	TRBJ2-7	.	many	CASNQGRRTYEQYF	TGTGCCAGCAACCAGGGCCGGCGAACCTACGAGCAGTACTTC
TRBV9	TRBJ1-1	.	many	CASSVGSLGNTEAFF	TGTGCCAGCAGCGTTGGATCCTTAGGAAACACTGAAGCTTTCTTT
TRBV2	TRBJ2-1	.	many	CASSILVNEQFF	TGTGCCAGCAGTATACTAGTTAATGAGCAGTTCTTC
TRBV14	TRBJ1-1	TRBD1	many	CASSWGQGLTEAFF	TGTGCCAGCAGCTGGGGACAGGGGTTAACTGAAGCTTTCTTT
TRBV5-1	TRBJ2-3	.	many	CASSLSLDTDTQYF	TGCGCCAGCAGCTTGAGTCTAGACACAGATACGCAGTATTTT
TRBV7-8	TRBJ2-5	TRBD2	.	CASSQRLLAGAPQETQYF	TGTGCCAGCAGCCAAAGACTACTAGCGGGGGCCCCACAAGAGACCCAGTACTTC
TRBV15	TRBJ1-1	.	.	CATSRDTGPNTEAFF	TGTGCCACCAGCAGAGACACCGGGCCGAACACTGAAGCTTTCTTT
TRBV11-2	TRBJ2-3	.	many	CASSLAGQTINLDTQYF	TGTGCCAGCAGCCTTGCGGGACAGACAATTAACTTAGATACGCAGTATTTT
TRBV28	TRBJ2-3	.	many	CASSRPGLSTDTQYF	TGTGCCAGCAGCCGTCCCGGACTGAGCACAGATACGCAGTATTTT
TRBV10-3	TRBJ1-1	.	few	CAITGDTEAFF	TGTGCCATCACCGGGGACACTGAAGCTTTCTTT
TRBV5-1	TRBJ2-1	TRBD2	many	CASSLDLAGYNEQFF	TGCGCCAGCAGCTTGGACCTAGCGGGTTACAATGAGCAGTTCTTC
TRBV11-3	TRBJ2-5	.	.	CASSLRSGTETQYF	TGTGCCAGCAGCTTACGTTCTGGTACAGAGACCCAGTACTTC
TRBV15	TRBJ2-7	TRBD1	many	CATSREQGEVRYEQYF	TGTGCCACCAGCAGAGAACAGGGGGAAGTCCGCTACGAGCAGTACTTC
TRBV10-2	TRBJ1-6	.	many	CASQVSQGGNSPLHF	TGCGCCAGCCAAGTTTCACAGGGAGGAAATTCACCCCTCCACTTT
TRBV10-3	TRBJ1-1	.	many	CAIMGEKPEAFF	TGTGCCATCATGGGCGAAAAGCCTGAAGCTTTCTTT
TRBV7-2	TRBJ2-3	.	many	CASSRLPTDTQYF	TGTGCCAGCAGCCGCCTCCCCACAGATACGCAGTATTTT
TRBV20-1	TRBJ2-7	.	many	CSAPVEAGSYEQYF	TGCAGTGCCCCCGTCGAGGCGGGCTCCTACGAGCAGTACTTC
TRBV4-2	TRBJ2-2	.	many	CASSQALLLAGAGTGELFF	TGTGCCAGCAGCCAAGCCCTTCTTCTCGCGGGGGCGGGCACCGGGGAGCTGTTTTTT
TRBV2	TRBJ1-1	.	many	CASSETLGHLAEAFF	TGTGCCAGCAGTGAGACCCTCGGCCATCTGGCTGAAGCTTTCTTT
TRBV27	TRBJ1-2	TRBD1	many	CASRPLTGGGYTF	TGTGCCAGCAGGCCTCTAACAGGGGGAGGCTACACCTTC
TRBV6-1	TRBJ1-1	.	few	CASSVSYTEAFF	TGTGCCAGCAGTGTCAGCTACACTGAAGCTTTCTTT
TRBV10-3	TRBJ1-1	.	few	CAISDSPGEAFF	TGTGCCATCAGTGATTCCCCTGGGGAAGCTTTCTTT
TRBV9	TRBJ2-3	.	many	CAGSPSGTRGDTQYF	TGTGCCGGTTCCCCCTCAGGGACTCGGGGAGATACGCAGTATTTT
TRBV19	TRBJ2-3	.	.	CASTPGRPRPDTQYF	TGTGCCAGTACCCCGGGGCGGCCGAGGCCAGATACGCAGTATTTT
TRBV2	TRBJ2-7	TRBD1	many	CASMDRGTKQYF	TGTGCCAGCATGGACAGGGGAACAAAGCAGTACTTC
TRBV27	TRBJ1-1	TRBD1	.	CASSSQGEIEAFF	TGTGCCAGCAGTTCCCAGGGGGAGATTGAAGCTTTCTTT
TRBV12-3/TRBV12-4	TRBJ2-7	TRBD2	few	CASSLAGLAHREQYF	TGTGCCAGCAGTTTAGCGGGACTAGCGCACCGCGAGCAGTACTTC
TRBV6-6	TRBJ1-1	TRBD1	few	CASSDGQGSNTEAFF	TGTGCCAGCAGTGATGGACAGGGGTCGAACACTGAAGCTTTCTTT
TRBV7-9	TRBJ2-5	TRBD2	.	CASEWRGAGQETQYF	TGTGCCAGCGAATGGCGGGGGGCCGGACAAGAGACCCAGTACTTC
TRBV15	TRBJ2-5	TRBD2	few	CATSRGLAGGQETQYF	TGTGCCACCAGCAGGGGACTAGCGGGGGGGCAAGAGACCCAGTACTTC
TRBV9	TRBJ1-4	.	many	CASSVGKTGIRSEKLFF	TGTGCCAGCAGCGTAGGGAAGACCGGGATACGATCTGAAAAACTGTTTTTT
TRBV24-1	TRBJ2-1	.	many	CATSDSWNNEQFF	TGTGCCACCAGTGATTCATGGAACAATGAGCAGTTCTTC
TRBV5-4	TRBJ1-3	.	.	CASSLDPSGNTIYF	TGTGCCAGCAGCTTGGACCCCTCTGGAAACACCATATATTTT
TRBV15	TRBJ2-1	.	few	CATSGGGRLGNNEQFF	TGTGCCACCAGCGGGGGAGGTAGGCTAGGGAACAATGAGCAGTTCTTC
TRBV5-4	TRBJ2-3	.	few	CASSYRGAGNTQYF	TGTGCCAGCAGTTACCGGGGCGCCGGTAATACGCAGTATTTT
TRBV3-1	TRBJ1-3	.	few	CASSQGIAFGNTIYF	TGTGCCAGCAGCCAAGGGATCGCCTTCGGAAACACCATATATTTT
TRBV5-1	TRBJ1-1	TRBD1	many	CASSSWTGSPEAFF	TGCGCCAGCAGCTCCTGGACAGGATCCCCTGAAGCTTTCTTT
TRBV11-2	TRBJ2-7	.	many	CASSLLVAGLSSYEQYF	TGTGCCAGCAGCCTACTTGTTGCCGGGCTAAGCTCCTACGAGCAGTACTTC
TRBV7-9	TRBJ2-2	TRBD2	.	CASSLISSGAGELFF	TGTGCCAGCAGCCTAATTTCTAGCGGGGCCGGGGAGCTGTTTTTT
TRBV30	TRBJ2-7	.	few	CAWSVLAGKRSYEQYF	TGTGCCTGGAGTGTACTTGCAGGGAAGAGGTCCTACGAGCAGTACTTC
TRBV3-1	TRBJ2-7	.	once	CASSQTAKISYEQYF	TGTGCCAGCAGCCAAACAGCTAAAATCTCCTACGAGCAGTACTTC
TRBV20-1	TRBJ2-3	TRBD2	few	CSALLAGGPPSTDTQYF	TGCAGTGCCCTACTAGCGGGGGGACCTCCTAGCACAGATACGCAGTATTTT
TRBV29-1	TRBJ2-7	TRBD1	many	CSVEGQGSRYEQYF	TGCAGCGTTGAGGGACAGGGCAGCCGCTACGAGCAGTACTTC
TRBV7-3	TRBJ1-6	.	.	CASSSHVDSPLHF	TGTGCCAGCAGCAGCCATGTTGATTCACCCCTCCACTTT
TRBV7-9	TRBJ1-1	.	many	CASSLAEKANTEAFF	TGTGCCAGCAGCTTAGCGGAGAAAGCGAACACTGAAGCTTTCTTT
TRBV23-1	TRBJ1-5	TRBD1	few	CASSRTGQGSNQPQHF	TGCGCCAGCAGCCGAACGGGACAGGGGAGCAATCAGCCCCAGCATTTT
TRBV20-1	TRBJ2-3	.	many	CSARDRRPGDTQYF	TGCAGTGCTAGAGATAGGAGGCCTGGGGATACGCAGTATTTT
TRBV20-1	TRBJ2-5	TRBD2	few	CSAPTSGVQETQYF	TGCAGTGCTCCGACTAGCGGGGTTCAAGAGACCCAGTACTTC
TRBV19	TRBJ2-3	.	.	CASSIQGGEDTQYF	TGTGCCAGTAGTATACAGGGAGGAGAGGATACGCAGTATTTT
TRBV2	TRBJ2-7	.	many	CASKTTGLSYEQYF	TGTGCCAGCAAGACGACAGGTCTGAGTTACGAGCAGTACTTC
TRBV28	TRBJ1-1	.	.	CASSFRAQNTEAFF	TGTGCCAGCAGTTTCCGGGCCCAGAACACTGAAGCTTTCTTT
TRBV12-3/TRBV12-4	TRBJ1-2	.	.	CASNTRQANYGYTF	TGTGCCAGCAATACACGACAGGCTAACTATGGCTACACCTTC
TRBV6-5	TRBJ2-1	TRBD1	many	CASSPRTGAYNEQFF	TGTGCCAGCAGCCCAAGGACAGGTGCCTACAATGAGCAGTTCTTC
TRBV7-9	TRBJ2-7	.	many	CASSFPGAMGEQYF	TGTGCCAGCAGCTTTCCGGGAGCAATGGGGGAGCAGTACTTC
TRBV5-1	TRBJ2-3	TRBD2	many	CASSTSGDLTDTQYF	TGCGCCAGCAGCACTAGCGGGGACCTCACAGATACGCAGTATTTT
TRBV5-1	TRBJ2-4	.	many	CASSLSLRSRNIQYF	TGCGCCAGCAGCTTGTCCCTCAGGTCCCGGAACATTCAGTACTTC
TRBV21-1	TRBJ2-5	.	few	CASNGTGRLQETQYF	TGTGCCAGCAACGGGACAGGGCGACTCCAAGAGACCCAGTACTTC
TRBV4-2	TRBJ2-7	TRBD1	many	CASSHTGDGTYEQYF	TGTGCCAGCAGCCATACAGGGGATGGGACCTACGAGCAGTACTTC